One and the same sample provided the 5 T cell receptor beta chains below, sequenced in a study of blood T cell repertoires in COVID-19. TCRdb's copy holds only in-frame clones and misses some; the assay was immunoSEQ multiplex PCR. In the table there are around 190,000 clones, 65% to 90% of which are singletons. The source material was peripheral blood. The receptors shown here come from a human donor in a cohort sampled during active COVID-19.

This clone was detected many times. The gene calls are TRBV28 and TRBJ2-7; D remains unclear. V lost 2 bases and J 2 bases, leaving 16 bases between the germline ends. Germline loops: CDR1 MDHEN, CDR2 SYDVKM. This CDR3 spans 16 amino acids. The CDR3 DNA is TGTGCCAGCAGTTTAGTAGAGGAGTTTGGCGCCTACGAGCAGTACTTC. It translates to CASSLVEEFGAYEQYF.

This clone was found once. The V call is TRBV5-1, the J call TRBJ2-3, with D perhaps TRBD1 (6 bases). Trimming left V 1 base short and J 6 bases short, with 12 bases between. The V gene's germline CDR1 is SGHRS and CDR2 YFSETQ. This CDR3 has 14 residues. CDR3: CASSLQGLRDTQYF. DNA of the CDR3: TGCGCCAGCAGCTTGCAGGGGCTGCGCGATACGCAGTATTTT. The complete variable domain, with remaining parts taken from reference TRBV5-1 and TRBJ2-3, reads KAGVTQTPRYLIKTRGQQVTLSCSPISGHRSVSWYQQTPGQGLQFLFEYFSETQRNKGNFPGRFSGRQFSNSRSEMNVSTLELGDSALYLCASSLQGLRDTQYFGPGTRLTVL.

This chain links TRBV15 with TRBJ2-1, with D perhaps matching TRBD2 (6 bases). CDR1 LNHNV and CDR2 YYDKDF come from the germline V gene (reference sequence). Trimming left V 0 bases short and J 0 bases short, with 12 bases between. CDR3 length equals 17 residues. CDR3 amino acids: CATSRDRGDSSYNEQFF. In nucleotides, the CDR3 is TGTGCCACCAGCAGAGATCGAGGGGACTCCTCCTACAATGAGCAGTTCTTC.

V and J are TRBV4-1 and TRBJ2-5, with D hard to call. CDR1 and CDR2 (germline): MGHRA, YSYEKL. V was trimmed by 1 base and J by 4 bases, leaving 13 bases between them. The CDR3 has 15 amino acids. The CDR3 coding sequence is TGCGCCAGCAGCCAAGCTCTACACAGAAGAGAGACCCAGTACTTC. Encoded protein: CASSQALHRRETQYF.

The chain is built from TRBV6-6 and TRBJ2-7; D is perhaps TRBD1 (6 bases). Per the germline V gene, CDR1 is MNHNY and CDR2 is SVGAGI (reference sequence). The V and J ends lost 2 bases and 2 bases respectively, with 16 bases between them. This CDR3 has 16 residues. CDR3: CASSYKRQVPTYEQYF. The CDR3 region has the DNA TGTGCCAGCAGTTACAAGAGACAGGTCCCCACCTACGAGCAGTACTTC.